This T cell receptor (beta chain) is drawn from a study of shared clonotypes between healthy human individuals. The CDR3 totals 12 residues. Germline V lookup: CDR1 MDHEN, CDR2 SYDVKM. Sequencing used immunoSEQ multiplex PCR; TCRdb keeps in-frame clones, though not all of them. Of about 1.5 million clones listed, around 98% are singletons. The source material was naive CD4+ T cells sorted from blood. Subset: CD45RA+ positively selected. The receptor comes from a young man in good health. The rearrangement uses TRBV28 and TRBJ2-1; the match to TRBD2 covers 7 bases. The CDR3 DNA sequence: TGTGCTTCGGGCGGGAGTAGGGATGAGCAGTTCTTC. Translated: CASGGSRDEQFF.